This entry describes one TCR beta chain. Antigen unknown. Trimming at V came to 4 bases and at J to 3 bases, leaving 7 bases not matched to a gene. The CDR3 totals 15 residues. CDR1 SGHNT and CDR2 YYREEE come from the germline V gene (reference sequence). This record belongs to a study of identifying expanded T cells in peripheral blood. Study conclusions and caveats: Over approximately two and four weeks, about 15 and 18 clones changed, versus roughly 1.1 between replicates. Two-week clone count variance significantly increased as total template count grew.

The table came from immunoSEQ multiplex PCR; TCRdb's copy has only in-frame clones and leaves some out. The profile shows around 94,000 clones, approximately 88% of them singletons. During the collection period, no donor immune events like infections were recorded. The source of this sequence is a person between 18 and 75 years old in good health. Material: blood. The chain combines TRBV5-4 with TRBJ2-7, with TRBD1 matching 10 bases. Written as DNA, the CDR3 is TGTGCCAGCAGCGCGTGGACAGGGGGAGACTACGAGCAGTACTTC. It codes for CASSAWTGGDYEQYF. The entire variable domain, with the rest obtained from reference TRBV5-4 and TRBJ2-7, is as follows: ETGVTQSPTHLIKTRGQQVTLRCSSQSGHNTVSWYQQALGQGPQFIFQYYREEENGRGNFPPRFSGLQFPNYSSELNVNALELDDSALYLCASSAWTGGDYEQYFGPGTRLTVT.